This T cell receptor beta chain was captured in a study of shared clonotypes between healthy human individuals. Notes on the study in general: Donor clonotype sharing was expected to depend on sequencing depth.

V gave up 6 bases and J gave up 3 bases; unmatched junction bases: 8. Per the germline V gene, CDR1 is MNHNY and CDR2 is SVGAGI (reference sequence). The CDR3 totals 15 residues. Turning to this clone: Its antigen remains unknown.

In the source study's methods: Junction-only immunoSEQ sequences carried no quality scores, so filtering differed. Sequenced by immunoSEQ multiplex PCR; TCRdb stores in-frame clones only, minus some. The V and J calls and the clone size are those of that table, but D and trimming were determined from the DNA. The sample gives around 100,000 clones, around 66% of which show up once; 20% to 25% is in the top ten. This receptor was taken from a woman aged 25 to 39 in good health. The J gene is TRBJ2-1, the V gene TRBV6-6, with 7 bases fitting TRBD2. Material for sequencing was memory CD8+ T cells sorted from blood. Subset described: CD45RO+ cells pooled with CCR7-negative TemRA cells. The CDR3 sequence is CASSPLSGLYNEQFF. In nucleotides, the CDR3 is TGTGCCAGCAGCCCACTTAGCGGGCTCTACAATGAGCAGTTCTTC.